These 26 T cell receptor beta chains were sequenced from one sample in a study of regulatory T cells in long-lasting Graves disease. CDR3 regions were amplified by Arm-PCR using iRepertoire HTBI primers to build TCR beta libraries. TCRdb reprocessed the multiplex PCR reads via MiXCR and lists one record per CDR3 protein. This table has 550,000 to 650,000 distinct CDR3 sequences, about 16% appearing once. This sample's time point: newly diagnosed GD, antithyroid drugs for less than 3 months. Generation of the TCR library employed RNA extracted from PBMCs. In addition, the sample was reused for a study of T cells in Graves' hyperthyroidism and ophthalmopathy.

The sequenced sample was peripheral blood mononuclear cells (PBMCs), obtained at new diagnosis, from a patient treated with antithyroid drugs. The source is a man aged 18 to 30 with Graves disease.

This clonotype was counted many times. The CDR3 sequence is CASSPAAGGYNEQFF. CDR3 DNA sequence: TGCGCCAGCAGCCCGGCGGCGGGAGGGTACAATGAGCAGTTCTTC. The rearrangement links TRBV5-1 to TRBJ2-1; 9 bases map to TRBD2. The V gene's germline CDR1 is SGHRS and CDR2 YFSETQ. This CDR3 contains 15 residues. Trimming cost V 4 bases and J 4 bases; bases outside gene matches: 6.

This clonotype was detected many times. This chain joins TRBV13 and TRBJ1-1, with D possibly being TRBD1 (5 bases). There are 14 residues in the CDR3. Germline CDR1 PRHDT, CDR2 FYEKMQ (reference sequence). The V gene lost 5 bases and the J gene lost 4 bases, with 14 bases spanning the gap. In DNA, the CDR3 is TGTGCCAGCAGCCCCCTGGGGCGAGGCACTGAAGCTTTCTTT. Protein: CASSPLGRGTEAFF. The full variable domain, its missing parts supplied by reference TRBV13 and TRBJ1-1, is AAGVIQSPRHLIKEKRETATLKCYPIPRHDTVYWYQQGPGQDPQFLISFYEKMQSDKGSIPDRFSAQQFSDYHSELNMSSLELGDSALYFCASSPLGRGTEAFFGQGTRLTVV.

This chain links TRBV3-1 with TRBJ2-2; no definite D call. This CDR3 comprises 15 residues. Trimming pared 7 bases from V and 0 bases from J, leaving 12 bases between. CDR1 is LGHDT and CDR2 is YNNKEL in the germline V gene (reference sequence). CDR3 amino acids: CASNSRAANTGELFF. Written as DNA, the CDR3 is TGTGCCAGCAACTCACGGGCAGCGAACACCGGGGAGCTGTTTTTT.

Of note for this clonotype: Being one base from a much bigger clone, this may be a read error. The rearrangement links TRBV20-1 to TRBJ1-1, with a possible D match to TRBD1 (6 bases). Germline lookup yields CDR1 DFQATT and CDR2 SNEGSKA (reference sequence). This CDR3 spans 13 amino acids. V was pared by 4 bases and J by 0 bases, with 9 bases between. CDR3 sequence: CSAKGGMNTEAFF. CDR3 coding DNA: TGCAGTGCTAAGGGGGGGATGAACACTGAAGCTTTCTTT.

This clonotype occurred many times. J is TRBJ1-2 and V is TRBV6-2 or TRBV6-3; D is possibly TRBD1 (6 bases). Trimming removed 4 bases at V and 6 bases at J, with 9 bases between. Germline CDR1 and CDR2: MNHEY and SVGEGT. The CDR3 totals 12 residues. The CDR3 is CASSSQGNGYTF. The CDR3 bases are TGTGCCAGCAGTTCTCAGGGGAATGGCTACACCTTC.

The V gene is TRBV20-1, the J gene TRBJ2-5; D may be TRBD1 or TRBD2 (5 bases each). Germline V CDR1 and CDR2: DFQATT, SNEGSKA (reference sequence). The CDR3 extends over 13 amino acids. The V end was cut by 6 bases, the J end by 7 bases, with 18 bases between. CDR3 DNA sequence: TGCAGTGCGGGGCCGGGATCACGGGGGACCCAGTACTTC. Translation: CSAGPGSRGTQYF.

The chain is built from TRBV2 and TRBJ2-3; 10 nucleotides agree with TRBD2. Germline V lookup: CDR1 SNHLY, CDR2 FYNNEI. The CDR3 is 14 residues long. J was trimmed by 2 bases and V by 8 bases; bases with no gene match: 4. CDR3 residues: CASRLAGLTDTQYF. In DNA form, the CDR3 reads TGTGCCAGCCGACTAGCGGGCCTCACAGATACGCAGTATTTT. Using reference TRBV2 and TRBJ2-3 for the parts outside the CDR3, the full variable domain is EPEVTQTPSHQVTQMGQEVILRCVPISNHLYFYWYRQILGQKVEFLVSFYNNEISEKSEIFDDQFSVERPDGSNFTLKIRSTKLEDSAMYFCASRLAGLTDTQYFGPGTRLTVL.

Ten or more counts support this clonotype. This rearrangement joins TRBV7-9 to TRBJ2-7, with 8 bases matching TRBD2. V shed 3 bases, J shed 5 bases, and the junction held 6 bases outside the gene matches. This CDR3 has 14 amino acids. Germline V lookup: CDR1 SEHNR, CDR2 FQNEAQ (reference sequence). This CDR3 is CASSFHAGGDEQYF. The CDR3 bases are TGTGCCAGCAGCTTCCATGCGGGGGGCGACGAGCAGTACTTC.

This clonotype was seen ten or more times. V and J are TRBV7-2 and TRBJ2-1, with D uncertain. V was pared by 1 base and J by 2 bases, with 9 bases between. Germline V gene lookup returns CDR1 SGHTA and CDR2 FQGNSA. This CDR3 region has 15 residues. The CDR3: CASSLDQQPYNEQFF. CDR3 in DNA: TGTGCCAGCAGCTTAGACCAGCAACCCTACAATGAGCAGTTCTTC.

This clonotype was seen many times. The rearrangement uses TRBV28 and TRBJ2-7; D remains ambiguous. Germline CDR1 MDHEN, CDR2 SYDVKM. This CDR3 is built from 12 residues. V lost 6 bases, J lost 4 bases, and 10 bases lay in between. The CDR3 bases are TGTGCCAGCAGGTCGGCCAGATACGAGCAGTACTTC. Translating it yields CASRSARYEQYF.

The chain is built from TRBV5-1 and TRBJ2-5, with 7 bases that match TRBD2. With V trimmed by 3 bases and J by 10 bases, 15 bases remained unmatched. Germline CDR1 SGHRS, CDR2 YFSETQ. This CDR3 region has 15 residues. Here the CDR3 reads CASSWGTTTSGGQYF. CDR3 nucleotide sequence: TGCGCCAGCAGCTGGGGGACTACCACCTCCGGGGGCCAGTACTTC. Supplemented by reference TRBV5-1 and TRBJ2-5, the full variable domain reads KAGVTQTPRYLIKTRGQQVTLSCSPISGHRSVSWYQQTPGQGLQFLFEYFSETQRNKGNFPGRFSGRQFSNSRSEMNVSTLELGDSALYLCASSWGTTTSGGQYFGPGTRLLVL.

This chain connects TRBV11-2 to TRBJ2-5, with D possibly matching TRBD1 (6 bases). Trimming shortened V by 6 bases and J by 4 bases, and 18 bases separated the two germline ends. CDR1 and CDR2 from the germline V gene are SGHAT and FQNNGV. CDR3 length: 15 residues. Written as DNA, the CDR3 is TGTGCCAGCAGTCAGGGGCCACAGGGCTTAGAGACCCAGTACTTC. It encodes CASSQGPQGLETQYF.

The chain carries TRBV19 and TRBJ2-1; unclear D gene. The CDR3 consists of 12 residues. V was clipped by 3 bases and J by 9 bases, with 9 bases between them. Germline assignment: CDR1 LNHDA and CDR2 SQIVND (reference sequence). As DNA, the CDR3 is TGTGCCAGTAGTATCCTGGTTGGTGAGCAGTTCTTC. This sequence encodes CASSILVGEQFF.

The chain is built from TRBV20-1 and TRBJ2-7, with 8 nucleotides matching TRBD2. Germline V gene sequence: CDR1 DFQATT, CDR2 SNEGSKA (reference sequence). The ends lost 6 bases at V and 4 bases at J; junction bases unmatched: 14. CDR3 length: 15 residues. The DNA for the CDR3 is TGCAGTGCGAGAAAAGCGGGAGAAGTGGGATACGAGCAGTACTTC. As protein: CSARKAGEVGYEQYF.

This clonotype was counted a few times. This rearrangement joins TRBV3-1 to TRBJ2-2; 12 nucleotides agree with TRBD2. Trimming took 0 bases from V and 5 from J; bases not matched to a gene: 7. The CDR3 contains 18 residues. Germline-derived CDR1 and CDR2 are LGHDT and YNNKEL (reference sequence). CDR3 bases: TGTGCCAGCAGCCAAGAGACCCGACTAGCGGGAGTAACCGGGGAGCTGTTTTTT. Its protein is CASSQETRLAGVTGELFF. Full variable domain (remainder filled in from reference TRBV3-1 and TRBJ2-2): DTAVSQTPKYLVTQMGNDKSIKCEQNLGHDTMYWYKQDSKKFLKIMFSYNNKELIINETVPNRFSPKSPDKAHLNLHINSLELGDSAVYFCASSQETRLAGVTGELFFGEGSRLTVL.

The chain uses TRBV30 and TRBJ2-3; 10 bases agree with TRBD2. V gave up 2 bases and J gave up 0 bases; unmatched junction bases: 14. Germline CDR1 reads GTSNPN; CDR2 reads SVGIG (reference sequence). The CDR3 runs to 19 residues. In DNA, the CDR3 is TGTGCCTGGAGTCTTAAGCGGGAGGGCTTATTACCTAGCACAGATACGCAGTATTTT. It translates to CAWSLKREGLLPSTDTQYF.

This clonotype was counted ten times or more. The V gene is TRBV10-3, the J gene TRBJ2-7; 8 positions agree with TRBD1. CDR3 length: 14 residues. The germline V gene has CDR1 ENHRY and CDR2 SYGVKD. J was trimmed by 2 bases and V by 7 bases; bases with no gene match: 7. The CDR3 DNA is TGTGCCATCACGCGGACAGGGCAGACCTACGAGCAGTACTTC. Its protein is CAITRTGQTYEQYF.

The rearrangement links TRBV14 to TRBJ2-3; no reliable D call. The V end lost 5 bases, the J end lost 2 bases, and 14 bases lay between the germline ends. Germline CDR1 reads SGHDN; CDR2 reads FVKESK. This CDR3 contains 15 residues. The CDR3 region has the DNA TGTGCCAGCAGCGCAGAAATAGGAAACACAGATACGCAGTATTTT. Its protein product is CASSAEIGNTDTQYF.

This clonotype was seen just once. CDR3 sequence: CASSILTGGRYHNEQFF. The CDR3 DNA follows: TGTGCCAGTAGTATCCTGACTGGCGGGAGATACCACAATGAGCAGTTCTTC. The rearrangement joins TRBV19 to TRBJ2-1, with TRBD2 matching over 7 bases. Trimming took 3 bases from V and 5 from J; bases not matched to a gene: 13. Per germline, CDR1 LNHDA and CDR2 SQIVND (reference sequence). The CDR3 is made up of 17 amino acids.

The chain combines TRBV13 with TRBJ2-6; 9 bases are a match to TRBD1. The CDR3 runs 17 residues. CDR1 is PRHDT, CDR2 FYEKMQ, per germline (reference sequence). Losses at the gene ends were 5 bases for V and 1 base for J; bases not matched to a gene: 6. The CDR3 sequence: CASSMTGGVSGANVLTF. In nucleotides, the CDR3 is TGTGCCAGCAGCATGACAGGGGGAGTTTCTGGGGCCAACGTCCTGACTTTC.

This clonotype was found a few times. A much larger clone differs by one base, so this may be a read error. The rearrangement joins TRBV18 to TRBJ2-7; TRBD1 aligns across 10 bases. Per the germline V gene, CDR1 is KGHSH and CDR2 is LQKENI. With V trimmed by 2 bases and J by 1 base, 2 bases remained unmatched. The CDR3 length is 15 residues. As DNA, the CDR3 is TGTGCCAGCTCACCAGACAGGGGGCCATCCTACGAGCAGTACTTC. Translated, it gives CASSPDRGPSYEQYF. The full variable domain, its missing parts supplied by reference TRBV18 and TRBJ2-7, is NAGVMQNPRHLVRRRGQEARLRCSPMKGHSHVYWYRQLPEEGLKFMVYLQKENIIDESGMPKERFSAEFPKEGPSILRIQQVVRGDSAAYFCASSPDRGPSYEQYFGPGTRLTVT.

The table lists this clonotype with a few counts. V usage is TRBV7-3 and J usage is TRBJ2-1; weak D call: TRBD2 (6 bases). CDR1 and CDR2 from the germline V gene are SGHTA and FQGTGA. The CDR3 spans 15 residues. Trimming removed 7 bases from V and 7 bases from J, with 20 bases in between. In nucleotides, the CDR3 is TGTGCCAGCATCTTCACGGGTAGCGGAGGAAATGAGCAGTTCTTC. Translation: CASIFTGSGGNEQFF.

This clonotype was seen repeatedly, ten times or more. The chain recombines TRBV27 with TRBJ2-1; D possibly corresponds to TRBD1 (7 bases). V lost 7 bases, J lost 3 bases, and 19 bases lay in between. The CDR3 length is 16 residues. Looked up from germline, CDR1 is MNHEY and CDR2 is SMNVEV (reference sequence). The CDR3 bases are TGTGCCAGCAAACCACGCGGGGACAGAAGCTACAATGAGCAGTTCTTC. Translating it yields CASKPRGDRSYNEQFF.

This chain uses TRBV10-3 with TRBJ2-2, with D perhaps being TRBD1 or TRBD2 (6 bases each). This CDR3 spans 13 amino acids. CDR1 and CDR2 (germline): ENHRY, SYGVKD. V lost 8 bases and J 7 bases, leaving 14 bases between the germline ends. CDR3 DNA sequence: TGTGCCATCGCCCGACAGGAGGGCGGGGAGCTGTTTTTT. Protein: CAIARQEGGELFF.

The sample holds many counts of this clonotype. The chain uses TRBV30 and TRBJ1-1; D is uncertain. The V gene lost 4 bases and the J gene lost 0 bases, with 9 bases spanning the gap. The V gene's germline CDR1 is GTSNPN and CDR2 SVGIG (reference sequence). CDR3 size: 13 residues. The CDR3 loop is CAWNRAVNTEAFF. CDR3 bases: TGTGCCTGGAATAGGGCCGTGAACACTGAAGCTTTCTTT.

This clonotype has just a few counts. This chain links TRBV19 with TRBJ2-7; the D is unclear. CDR1 is LNHDA, CDR2 SQIVND, per germline (reference sequence). There are 15 residues in the CDR3. Trimming removed 3 bases at V and 2 bases at J, with 14 bases between. The DNA of the CDR3 is TGTGCCAGTAGTATGGGCAGGAGCCCTCCCTACGAGCAGTACTTC. Translated: CASSMGRSPPYEQYF. The variable domain in full, with the rest retrieved from reference TRBV19 and TRBJ2-7, is DGGITQSPKYLFRKEGQNVTLSCEQNLNHDAMYWYRQDPGQGLRLIYYSQIVNDFQKGDIAEGYSVSREKKESFPLTVTSAQKNPTAFYLCASSMGRSPPYEQYFGPGTRLTVT.